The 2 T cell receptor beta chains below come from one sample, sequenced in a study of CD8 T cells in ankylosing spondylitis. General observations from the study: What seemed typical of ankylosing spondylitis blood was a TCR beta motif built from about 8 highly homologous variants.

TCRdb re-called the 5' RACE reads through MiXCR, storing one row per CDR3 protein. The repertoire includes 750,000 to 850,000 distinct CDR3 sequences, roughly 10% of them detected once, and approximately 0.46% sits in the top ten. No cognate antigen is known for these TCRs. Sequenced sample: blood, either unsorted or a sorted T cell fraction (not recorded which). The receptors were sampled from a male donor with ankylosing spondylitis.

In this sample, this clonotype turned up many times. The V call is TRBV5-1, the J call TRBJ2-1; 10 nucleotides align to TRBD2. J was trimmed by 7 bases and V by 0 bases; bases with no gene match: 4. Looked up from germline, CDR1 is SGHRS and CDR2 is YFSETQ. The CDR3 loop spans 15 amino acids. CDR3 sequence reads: CASSLVATSGNEQFF. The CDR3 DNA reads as TGCGCCAGCAGCTTGGTAGCGACTAGCGGGAATGAGCAGTTCTTC.

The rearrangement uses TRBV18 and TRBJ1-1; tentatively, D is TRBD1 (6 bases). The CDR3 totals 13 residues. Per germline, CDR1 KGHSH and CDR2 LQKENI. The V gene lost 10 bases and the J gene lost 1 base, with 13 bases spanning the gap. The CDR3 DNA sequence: TGTGCCAATGCACAGGGTGGGAACACTGAAGCTTTCTTT. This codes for CANAQGGNTEAFF.